Following are 25 T cell receptor beta chains from one sample sequenced in a study of cytomegalovirus exposure and HLA in healthy donors. PCR amplification relied on 60 Vbeta primers (plus 13 Jbeta primers). Profiled with immunoSEQ multiplex PCR; TCRdb holds only in-frame clones, not every one. The sample records about 93,000 clones, about 79% being singletons. Sequencing used PBMCs. All receptors come from a man between 45 and 60 years old in good health and CMV-seronegative.

A single count supports this clone. This chain connects TRBV4-1 to TRBJ1-2; 8 bases map to TRBD1. The J segment lost 8 bases and the V segment lost 0 bases, leaving 8 bases of the junction unmatched. The CDR3 contains 15 residues. Germline V gives CDR1 MGHRA, CDR2 YSYEKL. The CDR3 protein is CASSQDDRGSVGYTF. The CDR3 region has the DNA TGCGCCAGCAGCCAAGATGACAGGGGATCCGTAGGCTACACCTTC.

The J gene is TRBJ2-1, the V gene TRBV27; possibly TRBD1 for D (5 bases). Looked up from germline, CDR1 is MNHEY and CDR2 is SMNVEV (reference sequence). The CDR3 covers 16 residues. Trimming pared 5 bases from V and 5 bases from J, leaving 19 bases between. CDR3 loop: CASSPRTLILNNEQFF. The CDR3, as DNA: TGTGCCAGCAGTCCCCGGACACTCATTCTTAACAATGAGCAGTTCTTC.

The chain combines TRBV10-3 with TRBJ1-2, with 7 bases aligning to TRBD1. Germline assignment: CDR1 ENHRY and CDR2 SYGVKD. The CDR3 runs 15 residues. The V gene end was trimmed by 3 bases and the J gene end by 6 bases; junction bases not matched to a gene: 10. The CDR3 nucleotides read TGTGCCATCAGTGACGACAGGGTAAAGAGTGATGGCTACACCTTC. It translates to CAISDDRVKSDGYTF.

The chain has TRBV28 and TRBJ2-3; no clear D. V gave up 3 bases and J gave up 7 bases, with 8 bases separating them. CDR1 and CDR2 (germline): MDHEN, SYDVKM. The CDR3 contains 12 residues. Here the CDR3 DNA reads TGTGCCAGCAGTTTGACAATTAATACGCAGTATTTT. This codes for CASSLTINTQYF.

The chain has TRBV19 and TRBJ2-3, with no clear D. The CDR3 consists of 13 residues. The V end lost 3 bases, the J end lost 4 bases, and 8 bases lay between the germline ends. From germline, CDR1 is LNHDA and CDR2 SQIVND (reference sequence). As DNA, the CDR3 is TGTGCCAGTAGTATCGCAGTTGCAGATACGCAGTATTTT. It yields the protein CASSIAVADTQYF.

This clone has a single count. The chain links TRBV10-2 to TRBJ2-7; 7 nucleotides agree with TRBD1. Unmatched junction bases numbered 8, after V lost 4 bases and J lost 2 bases. The CDR3 is 15 residues long. Looked up from germline, CDR1 is WSHSY and CDR2 is SAAADI. This CDR3 is CASSGSGQNTYEQYF. The CDR3 DNA follows: TGCGCCAGCAGTGGCTCGGGACAGAATACCTACGAGCAGTACTTC.

The V call is TRBV5-1, the J call TRBJ2-3; TRBD2 matches 15 bases. CDR3 length: 18 residues. The V gene end was trimmed by 0 bases and the J gene end by 1 base; junction bases not matched to a gene: 3. Per the germline V gene, CDR1 is SGHRS and CDR2 is YFSETQ. CDR3 nucleotides: TGCGCCAGCAGCTTGGGGACTAGCGGGAGGGTCGGCACAGATACGCAGTATTTT. Amino acid sequence: CASSLGTSGRVGTDTQYF.

The chain combines TRBV11-3 with TRBJ1-1; no reliable D call. The CDR3 is made up of 12 amino acids. V gave up 0 bases and J gave up 11 bases, with 10 bases separating them. The germline gives CDR1 SGHNT, CDR2 YENEEA. CDR3 nucleotides: TGTGCCAGCAGCTTAGATTCAGGAGGGGCTTTCTTT. It specifies CASSLDSGGAFF.

The V gene is TRBV4-2, the J gene TRBJ2-3, with 8 bases fitting TRBD2. CDR3 size: 14 residues. Germline V lookup: CDR1 LGHNA, CDR2 YNFKEQ. The V gene end was trimmed by 4 bases and the J gene end by 3 bases; junction bases not matched to a gene: 3. This chain's CDR3 is CASSPSGSTDTQYF. In DNA form, the CDR3 reads TGTGCCAGCAGCCCGAGCGGGAGTACAGATACGCAGTATTTT.

V and J are TRBV5-1 and TRBJ2-2, with D possibly being TRBD2 (5 bases). The germline gives CDR1 SGHRS, CDR2 YFSETQ. The CDR3 consists of 14 residues. V lost 0 bases and J lost 4, with 7 bases in between. CDR3 nucleotide sequence: TGCGCCAGCAGCTTGGAGCGGACCACCGGGGAGCTGTTTTTT. This gives the protein CASSLERTTGELFF. Based on the CDR3 plus reference TRBV5-1 and TRBJ2-2, the full variable domain is KAGVTQTPRYLIKTRGQQVTLSCSPISGHRSVSWYQQTPGQGLQFLFEYFSETQRNKGNFPGRFSGRQFSNSRSEMNVSTLELGDSALYLCASSLERTTGELFFGEGSRLTVL.

The V and J genes are TRBV15 and TRBJ1-2; D call uncertain. V was clipped by 1 base and J by 8 bases, with 11 bases between them. Germline lookup yields CDR1 LNHNV and CDR2 YYDKDF (reference sequence). This CDR3 contains 13 residues. CDR3 in amino acids: CATSRASPQGYTF. The CDR3 bases are TGTGCCACCAGCAGAGCCAGTCCCCAAGGCTACACCTTC.

The chain joins TRBV28 to TRBJ2-7; D perhaps matches TRBD2 (5 bases). Looked up from germline, CDR1 is MDHEN and CDR2 is SYDVKM. The CDR3 totals 15 residues. The CDR3 protein is CAATLGREGSYEQYF. CDR3 DNA: TGTGCGGCTACCCTAGGCCGGGAAGGCTCCTACGAGCAGTACTTC.

The chain is built from TRBV7-9 and TRBJ2-1; a possible D gene is TRBD1 (5 bases). CDR1 is SEHNR and CDR2 is FQNEAQ in the germline V gene (reference sequence). The V end lost 4 bases, the J end lost 13 bases, and 14 bases lay between the germline ends. CDR3 size: 12 residues. This CDR3 is CASSYGQGFQFF. The CDR3, as DNA: TGTGCCAGCAGCTATGGGCAGGGATTTCAGTTCTTC.

V usage is TRBV28 and J usage is TRBJ2-7; possibly TRBD2 for D (5 bases). Germline CDR1 reads MDHEN; CDR2 reads SYDVKM. V was shortened by 4 bases and J by 0 bases, with 13 bases between the two germline ends. This CDR3 is built from 15 residues. CDR3 residues: CASSSAEGISYEQYF. The CDR3 DNA sequence: TGTGCCAGCAGTTCAGCCGAGGGTATCTCCTACGAGCAGTACTTC. Filled out from reference TRBV28 and TRBJ2-7, the complete variable domain reads DVKVTQSSRYLVKRTGEKVFLECVQDMDHENMFWYRQDPGLGLRLIYFSYDVKMKEKGDIPEGYSVSREKKERFSLILESASTNQTSMYLCASSSAEGISYEQYFGPGTRLTVT.

This clone was seen once. The rearrangement uses TRBV11-2 and TRBJ2-3; D may be TRBD2 (7 bases). The germline V gene encodes CDR1 SGHAT and CDR2 FQNNGV. This CDR3 contains 14 residues. Trimming took 6 bases from V and 0 from J, leaving 10 bases between them. The CDR3 nucleotides read TGTGCCAGCAGTGCGGGGGCTAGCACAGATACGCAGTATTTT. It translates to CASSAGASTDTQYF.

The V gene is TRBV21-1, the J gene TRBJ2-1; no check of the table's D call, TRBD2, against the DNA was made. TRBV21-1 is termed a pseudogene. This CDR3 region has 19 residues. The CDR3 here is CASSKAYGICGSSYNEQFF. The CDR3 DNA is TGTGCCAGCAGCAAAGCGTACGGGATTTGTGGGAGCTCCTACAATGAGCAGTTCTTC.

The genes are TRBV29-1 and TRBJ2-4, with 7 bases lining up with TRBD2. J lost 3 bases, V lost 7 bases, and 6 bases had no gene match. CDR1 is SQVTM and CDR2 is ANQGSEA in the germline V gene. This CDR3 is built from 13 residues. DNA for the CDR3: TGCAGCGGGCTGGCGGGGGACAAAAACATTCAGTACTTC. Amino acids: CSGLAGDKNIQYF. Drawing the rest from reference TRBV29-1 and TRBJ2-4, the complete variable domain is SAVISQKPSRDICQRGTSLTIQCQVDSQVTMMFWYRQQPGQSLTLIATANQGSEATYESGFVIDKFPISRPNLTFSTLTVSNMSPEDSSIYLCSGLAGDKNIQYFGAGTRLSVL.

The chain is built from TRBV9 and TRBJ2-1; TRBD2 matches at 10 bases. The germline V gene encodes CDR1 SGDLS and CDR2 YYNGEE. The CDR3 covers 15 residues. Trimming at V came to 0 bases and at J to 4 bases, leaving 1 base not matched to a gene. Here the CDR3 DNA reads TGTGCCAGCAGCGTAGGGACTAGCGGATACAATGAGCAGTTCTTC. As protein: CASSVGTSGYNEQFF.

The CDR3 loop reads CASSRSGRAADTQYF. The CDR3 DNA follows: TGTGCCAGCAGCAGGAGCGGGAGGGCTGCAGATACGCAGTATTTT. The chain recombines TRBV5-6 with TRBJ2-3, with 10 nucleotides matching TRBD2. Trimming removed 4 bases from V and 4 bases from J; junction bases left unmatched: 6. The CDR3 loop spans 15 amino acids. Germline loops: CDR1 SGHDT, CDR2 YYEEEE.

The gene calls are TRBV7-9 and TRBJ1-5; D perhaps matches TRBD1 (5 bases). CDR1 and CDR2 (germline): SEHNR, FQNEAQ (reference sequence). V lost 6 bases and J 4 bases, leaving 10 bases between the germline ends. The CDR3 has 13 amino acids. The CDR3 sequence is CASSYGGNQPQHF. CDR3 nucleotides: TGTGCCAGCAGTTACGGGGGTAATCAGCCCCAGCATTTT.

The V call is TRBV10-1, the J call TRBJ2-3, with D perhaps TRBD1 (5 bases). Germline V gives CDR1 WNHNN, CDR2 SYGVQD (reference sequence). CDR3 size: 16 residues. V lost 5 bases, J lost 1 base, and 16 bases lay in between. The CDR3 sequence is CASSIGQYEGTDTQYF. The CDR3 nucleotides read TGCGCCAGCAGTATCGGACAATACGAGGGCACAGATACGCAGTATTTT.

The chain joins TRBV6-5 to TRBJ1-2, with 9 bases matching TRBD1. The CDR3 extends over 16 amino acids. Trimming cost V 0 bases and J 3 bases; bases outside gene matches: 5. Per the germline V gene, CDR1 is MNHEY and CDR2 is SVGAGI. DNA of the CDR3: TGTGCCAGCAGTTACTCGAACAGGGGGCTCGACTATGGCTACACCTTC. It codes for CASSYSNRGLDYGYTF.

The chain has TRBV27 and TRBJ2-7, with 8 positions matching TRBD1. With 5 bases clipped from V and 1 base from J, the junction kept 10 bases outside the gene matches. There are 16 residues in the CDR3. Germline values: CDR1 MNHEY, CDR2 SMNVEV (reference sequence). CDR3: CASSASAGQASYEQYF. CDR3 coding DNA: TGTGCCAGCAGTGCCAGTGCGGGACAGGCTTCCTACGAGCAGTACTTC.

In its sample, this clone was seen a few times. This chain joins TRBV9 and TRBJ1-2; 8 positions agree with TRBD1. Unmatched junction bases numbered 12, after V lost 3 bases and J lost 8 bases. Per the germline V gene, CDR1 is SGDLS and CDR2 is YYNGEE. CDR3 length: 15 amino acids. The CDR3 is CASSEPVTGVGGYTF. The CDR3, as DNA: TGTGCCAGCAGCGAGCCCGTGACAGGGGTCGGCGGCTACACCTTC.

The V and J genes are TRBV19 and TRBJ2-7; 7 nucleotides line up with TRBD2. CDR1 is LNHDA, CDR2 SQIVND, per germline (reference sequence). The trim removed 4 bases at V and 3 bases at J, leaving 6 bases unmatched. This CDR3 comprises 14 residues. CDR3 nucleotide sequence: TGTGCCAGTAGTAGTCGCGGGACTAACTACGAGCAGTACTTC. Translation gives CASSSRGTNYEQYF.